Given below is one T cell receptor beta chain in context. This sample was included in a study of blood T cell repertoires in COVID-19. Overall study: The United States, Italy and Spain supplied acute and convalescent COVID-19 samples. PBMCs, B-cell-depleted T cells, or T cells provided the cDNA or gDNA that made up the material.

V was trimmed by 4 bases and J by 3 bases, leaving 3 bases between them. The CDR3 contains 12 residues. Germline assignment: CDR1 SGHNT and CDR2 YENEEA. Per the original methods: For nucleated cells, counts were estimated from reference gene primer amplification. Repertoires were generated with immunoSEQ multiplex PCR, while TCRdb's copy carries only in-frame clones and drops some. V, J and clone size reflect that table, while D and trimming were determined from the DNA. The table shows 40,000 or so clones, with more than 80% occurring only once. This TCR was sampled from a man in his fifties or sixties with active COVID-19. Sequencing was done on a sample of peripheral blood. This chain links TRBV11-3 with TRBJ2-2; D call uncertain. The CDR3 DNA follows: TGTGCCAGCAGCTCTTACACCGGGGAGCTGTTTTTT. This sequence encodes CASSSYTGELFF.